Included here is one TCR beta chain sequence, with context. In the original workflow: Amplification of reference gene primers was used by the study to estimate nucleated cell counts. Clones were read by immunoSEQ multiplex PCR, and TCRdb kept only the in-frame ones, dropping some. V, J and clone size reflect that table, while D and trimming were determined from the DNA. This repertoire shows over 110,000 clones, over 70% found once; its top ten account for 1.7%. The data were obtained in a study of blood T cell repertoires in COVID-19. As for the study in general: The origin of the acute and convalescent COVID-19 samples was the United States, Italy and Spain. PBMCs, B-cell-depleted T cells, or T cells were the source of the cDNA or gDNA that made up the material.

The trim removed 0 bases at V and 2 bases at J, leaving 7 bases unmatched. CDR1 is MGHRA, CDR2 YSYEKL, per germline. This CDR3 is built from 16 residues. The specimen sequenced was peripheral blood. The sequence derives from a woman in her 50s with acute or convalescent COVID-19. The V gene is TRBV4-1, the J gene TRBJ2-7, with TRBD1 identical over 7 bases. In nucleotides, the CDR3 is TGCGCCAGCAGCCAAGAAGGAACAGGGGTAGCCTACGAGCAGTACTTC. Encoded protein: CASSQEGTGVAYEQYF.